The clone carrying this TCR beta chain was counted between two and nine times. Its antigen remains unknown. Germline CDR1 and CDR2: SGHAT and FQNNGV. The CDR3 has 16 amino acids. Trimming took 5 bases from V and 3 from J; bases not matched to a gene: 13. This entry comes from a study of human T cells and chemical hapten exposure. General observations from the study: Among expanded TCRs, significantly more large CDR3 similarity clusters formed than among controls. TCRs above 1 in 1000 frequency did not change with DPC sensitization.

Regarding time point: patch test 1, 2 weeks after DPC sensitization. Treatment defined: therapeutic diphenylcyclopropenone sensitization with weekly scalp DPC. RNA extraction used unfractionated whole blood as the source of total RNA. TCRdb analysed the RACE reads with MiXCR anew, one entry per CDR3 protein. The sample contains some 52,000 distinct CDR3 sequences, approximately 10% of which appear only once. This receptor was obtained from a woman in her thirties or forties with alopecia areata. Some clones in this sample may be carry-over from other donors' samples. This chain connects TRBV11-2 to TRBJ2-7; TRBD2 matches 7 bases. The sample here was whole blood, taken in connection with sensitization to the hapten diphenylcyclopropenone (DPC). In DNA form, the CDR3 reads TGTGCCAGCAGCCGATATCCAGCGGGGCCCATCTACGAGCAGTACTTC. Its translation is CASSRYPAGPIYEQYF.